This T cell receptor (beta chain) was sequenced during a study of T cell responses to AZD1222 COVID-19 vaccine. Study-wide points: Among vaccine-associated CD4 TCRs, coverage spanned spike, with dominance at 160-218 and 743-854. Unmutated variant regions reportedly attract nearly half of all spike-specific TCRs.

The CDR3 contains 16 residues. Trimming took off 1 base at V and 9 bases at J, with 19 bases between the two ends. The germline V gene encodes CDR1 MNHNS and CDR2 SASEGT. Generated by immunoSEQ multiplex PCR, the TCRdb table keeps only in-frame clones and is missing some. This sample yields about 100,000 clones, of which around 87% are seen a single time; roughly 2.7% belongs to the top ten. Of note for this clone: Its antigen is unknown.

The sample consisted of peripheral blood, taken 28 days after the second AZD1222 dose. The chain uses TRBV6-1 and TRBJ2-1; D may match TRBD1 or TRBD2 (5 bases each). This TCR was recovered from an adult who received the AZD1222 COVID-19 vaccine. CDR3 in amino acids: CASSEEVLGVSGEQFF. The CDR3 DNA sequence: TGTGCCAGCAGTGAAGAGGTCCTGGGGGTGTCGGGTGAGCAGTTCTTC.